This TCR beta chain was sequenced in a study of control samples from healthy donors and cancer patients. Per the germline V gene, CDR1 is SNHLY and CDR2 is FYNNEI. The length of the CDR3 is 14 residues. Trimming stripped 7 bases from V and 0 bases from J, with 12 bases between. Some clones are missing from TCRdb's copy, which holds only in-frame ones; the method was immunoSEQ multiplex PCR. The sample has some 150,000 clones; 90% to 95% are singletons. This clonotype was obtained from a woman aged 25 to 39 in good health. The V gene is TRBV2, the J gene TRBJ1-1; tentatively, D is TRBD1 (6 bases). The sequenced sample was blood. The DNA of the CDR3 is TGTGCCAGCACCCCTACAGGGATGAACACTGAAGCTTTCTTT. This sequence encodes CASTPTGMNTEAFF.